The entry below gives a single T cell receptor beta chain sequence along with its context. What it recognizes is unknown. TCRdb's copy holds only in-frame clones and misses some; the assay was immunoSEQ multiplex PCR. Altogether roughly 100,000 clones are present, 84% being singletons, with the ten largest covering about 15%. In germline, CDR1 is SGHRS, CDR2 YFSETQ. The CDR3 length is 14 residues. Trimming at V came to 4 bases and at J to 4 bases, leaving 5 bases not matched to a gene. The data derive from a study of T cell responses to AZD1222 COVID-19 vaccine. Study conclusions and caveats: The study found vaccine-associated CD4 TCRs spanning spike, dominant at 160-218 and 743-854. The breadth and depth of Spike-specific TCRs increased once two AZD1222 doses had been given. The study identified only five or six AZD1222 recipients as seropositive at baseline.

The chain carries TRBV5-1 and TRBJ1-5; 7 bases are a match to TRBD1. The starting material was peripheral blood, obtained on day 0 of AZD1222 vaccination. This receptor was identified in an adult in good health. CDR3 region: CASSQGQPNQPQHF. CDR3 nucleotides: TGCGCCAGCAGCCAGGGACAGCCAAATCAGCCCCAGCATTTT.